This T cell receptor beta chain comes out of a study of blood T cell repertoires in COVID-19. Study context: Some COVID-19 samples were acute and others convalescent; all came from the United States, Italy and Spain. T cells, B-cell-depleted T cells, or PBMCs provided the cDNA or gDNA that served as material.

As processed by the authors: Nucleated cell counts were estimated from reference gene primer amplification. TCRdb's copy holds only in-frame clones and misses some; the assay was immunoSEQ multiplex PCR. V, J and clone size are those of that table, while D and trimming were read from the DNA. The sample carries 100,000 to 140,000 clones, less than 90% recorded once. J gave up 1 base and V 5 bases, and 16 bases lay outside the gene matches. CDR1 is MNHNY and CDR2 is SVGAGI in the germline V gene (reference sequence). The CDR3 runs 18 residues. This clone was picked up a small number of times. The source of this sequence is a human donor in a cohort sampled during active COVID-19. V is TRBV6-6 and J is TRBJ2-7, with 8 nucleotides matching TRBD2. The sequencing sample was made of peripheral blood. The CDR3 nucleotides read TGTGCCAGCAGTCAATCCGCCCTAATAGCGGGAAGGTCCTACGAGCAGTACTTC. Its protein is CASSQSALIAGRSYEQYF.